This T cell receptor (beta chain) is drawn from a study of T cell repertoires in cytomegalovirus infection. For the study at large: It was the public TCR beta signatures that indicated both CMV infection and matching HLA type. Broader study findings: Totalled public TCR beta family frequency picked out people who carried CMV plus the relevant HLA. HLA-C-restricted, CMV-specific TCR beta clonotypes were dominant ex vivo.

The sample holds many counts of this clonotype. The target antigen is unknown. TCRdb re-analysed the reads in MiXCR, keeping a single row per CDR3 protein. Found here are fewer than 300,000 distinct CDR3 sequences, roughly 26% of them singletons; the top ten hold roughly 13%. The TCR sequence derives from a human donor in good health (CMV status not recorded). Some clones in this sample may be carry-over from other donors' samples. Sequences were obtained from PBMCs.

Here the CDR3 reads CASSAGTGNTEAFF. CDR3 nucleotides: TGTGCCAGCAGTGCCGGGACAGGGAACACTGAAGCTTTCTTT. J is TRBJ1-1 and V is TRBV6-1; 8 bases are a match to TRBD1. V lost 4 bases to trimming and J lost 1 base; unmatched junction nucleotides: 2. Per the germline V gene, CDR1 is MNHNS and CDR2 is SASEGT. This CDR3 comprises 14 residues.